This T cell receptor beta chain emerged from a study of control samples from healthy donors and cancer patients. The data were produced by immunoSEQ multiplex PCR, yet TCRdb's version contains in-frame clones alone and is incomplete. Seen here are 57,000 or so clones, around 94% observed once, and the top ten hold around 3.7%. Trimming took off 0 bases at V and 1 base at J, with 10 bases between the two ends. The CDR3 is made up of 15 amino acids. CDR1 SGDLS and CDR2 YYNGEE come from the germline V gene. This chain links TRBV9 with TRBJ1-1; D not resolved. The TCR comes from a man younger than 40 in good health. What was sequenced was blood. The CDR3 loop is CASSVGGAANTEAFF. For the CDR3, the DNA is TGTGCCAGCAGCGTAGGGGGTGCGGCGAACACTGAAGCTTTCTTT.